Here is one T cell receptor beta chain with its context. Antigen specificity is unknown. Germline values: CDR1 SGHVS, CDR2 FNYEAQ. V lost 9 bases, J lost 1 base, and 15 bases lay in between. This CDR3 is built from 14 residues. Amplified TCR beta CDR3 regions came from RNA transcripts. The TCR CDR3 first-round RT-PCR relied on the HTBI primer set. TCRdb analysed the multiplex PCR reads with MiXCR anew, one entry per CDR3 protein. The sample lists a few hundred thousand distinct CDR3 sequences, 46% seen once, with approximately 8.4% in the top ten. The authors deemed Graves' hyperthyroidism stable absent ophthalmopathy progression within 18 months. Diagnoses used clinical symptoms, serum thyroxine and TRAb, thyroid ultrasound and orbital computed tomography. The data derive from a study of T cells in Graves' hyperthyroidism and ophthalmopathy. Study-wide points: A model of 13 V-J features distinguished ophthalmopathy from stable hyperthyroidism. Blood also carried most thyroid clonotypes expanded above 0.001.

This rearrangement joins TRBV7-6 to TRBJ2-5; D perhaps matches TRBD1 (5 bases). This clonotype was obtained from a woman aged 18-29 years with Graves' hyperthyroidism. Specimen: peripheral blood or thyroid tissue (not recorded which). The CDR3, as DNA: TGTGCCAGTGAGAGGCTAACAGGCCAAGAGACCCAGTACTTC. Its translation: CASERLTGQETQYF. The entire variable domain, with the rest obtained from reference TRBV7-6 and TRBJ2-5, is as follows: GAGVSQSPRYKVTKRGQDVALRCDPISGHVSLYWYRQALGQGPEFLTYFNYEAQQDKSGLPNDRFSAERPEGSISTLTIQRTEQRDSAMYRCASERLTGQETQYFGPGTRLLVL.